This T cell receptor (beta chain) was recorded in a study of blood T cell repertoires in COVID-19. Study overall: Samples representing acute and convalescent COVID-19 were sourced from the United States, Italy and Spain.

In the authors' workflow: Quantification of nucleated cells was approximated via reference gene primer amplification. Libraries were prepared by immunoSEQ multiplex PCR; TCRdb keeps only in-frame clonotypes and omits some of them. V and J calls and clone size are as listed in that table; D and trimming were resolved from the DNA. The data show about 53,000 clones, with about 80% seen just once and 11% to 15% held by the top ten. CDR3 size: 16 residues. J was trimmed by 4 bases and V by 0 bases; bases with no gene match: 6. The germline CDR1 and CDR2 sequences are LGHDT and YNNKEL (reference sequence).

The chain is built from TRBV3-1 (or the pseudogene TRBV3-2) and TRBJ2-5, with TRBD2 matching 9 bases. The source of this sequence is a human donor in a cohort sampled during active COVID-19. The sequencing input was peripheral blood. The CDR3 here is CASSQEASGALETQYF. The CDR3 nucleotides are TGTGCCAGCAGCCAAGAGGCTAGCGGGGCTCTAGAGACCCAGTACTTC.